The 30 T cell receptor beta chains below were found in one sample sequenced in a study of shared clonotypes between healthy human individuals. The repertoire was sequenced with immunoSEQ multiplex PCR; TCRdb's copy has only in-frame clones and lacks some. Seen here are 1,500,000 or so clones, roughly 97% observed once, and the top ten hold 1% to 1.5%. The source material was naive CD4+ T cells sorted from blood. Documented subset: CD45RA+ positively selected. These receptors all stem from a man between 25 and 39 years old in good health.

The rearrangement uses TRBV6-1 and TRBJ1-1; no clear D gene. The CDR3 is made up of 13 amino acids. CDR1 is MNHNS, CDR2 SASEGT, per germline. V dropped 2 bases and J dropped 2 bases, with 6 bases sitting between them. The CDR3 DNA reads TGTGCCAGCAGTGAACACATTAACACTGAAGCTTTCTTT. Protein: CASSEHINTEAFF.

The gene calls are TRBV9 and TRBJ1-6; D possibly corresponds to TRBD1 (6 bases). V was pared by 0 bases and J by 11 bases, with 18 bases between. The CDR3 runs to 16 residues. Germline CDR1 is SGDLS and CDR2 is YYNGEE. CDR3 region: CASSVGHRETGPPLHF. The CDR3 nucleotides are TGTGCCAGCAGCGTAGGACACAGGGAAACGGGACCACCCCTCCACTTT.

The rearrangement uses TRBV7-2 and TRBJ2-7; D tentatively fits TRBD1 or TRBD2 (5 bases each). The CDR3 loop spans 14 amino acids. The V and J ends lost 1 base and 3 bases respectively, with 10 bases between them. Per the germline V gene, CDR1 is SGHTA and CDR2 is FQGNSA. The CDR3 sequence is CASSLDGGYYEQYF. The CDR3 bases are TGTGCCAGCAGCTTAGATGGGGGTTACTACGAGCAGTACTTC.

The gene calls are TRBV5-1 and TRBJ1-1; 10 nucleotides agree with TRBD1. The junction had 7 bases not matched to a gene; V was cut back by 3 bases and J by 8 bases. The CDR3 runs to 14 residues. Germline V gene sequence: CDR1 SGHRS, CDR2 YFSETQ. CDR3 amino acids: CASSSTGGASEAFF. The CDR3 DNA sequence: TGCGCCAGCAGCTCGACAGGGGGCGCGTCGGAAGCTTTCTTT. The variable domain in full, with the rest retrieved from reference TRBV5-1 and TRBJ1-1, is KAGVTQTPRYLIKTRGQQVTLSCSPISGHRSVSWYQQTPGQGLQFLFEYFSETQRNKGNFPGRFSGRQFSNSRSEMNVSTLELGDSALYLCASSSTGGASEAFFGQGTRLTVV.

The chain combines TRBV2 with TRBJ2-2; TRBD1 agrees at 9 bases. CDR3 length equals 14 residues. Germline lookup yields CDR1 SNHLY and CDR2 FYNNEI. V shed 5 bases and J 5 bases; nucleotides not matched to a gene: 3. The CDR3 protein is CASSLDRGTGELFF. CDR3 sequence (DNA): TGTGCCAGCAGTCTGGACAGGGGAACCGGGGAGCTGTTTTTT.

The rearrangement joins TRBV5-1 to TRBJ2-5; D perhaps matches TRBD1 (5 bases). The CDR3 length is 12 residues. Germline CDR1 reads SGHRS; CDR2 reads YFSETQ. The V end lost 7 bases, the J end lost 2 bases, and 9 bases lay between the germline ends. Here the CDR3 reads CASGASQETQYF. CDR3 nucleotide sequence: TGCGCCAGCGGGGCTAGTCAAGAGACCCAGTACTTC.

Only one count was recorded for this clone. The chain uses TRBV27 and TRBJ1-2; 11 positions agree with TRBD1. J lost 2 bases, V lost 4 bases, and 3 bases had no gene match. CDR1 and CDR2 from the germline V gene are MNHEY and SMNVEV (reference sequence). The CDR3 consists of 15 residues. In DNA form, the CDR3 reads TGTGCCAGCAGTTCCTGGACAGGGGGCAACTATGGCTACACCTTC. Amino acid sequence: CASSSWTGGNYGYTF.

The V gene is TRBV6-1, the J gene TRBJ2-2; 7 bases fit TRBD1. CDR1 is MNHNS and CDR2 is SASEGT in the germline V gene. The V segment lost 9 bases and the J segment 2 bases; nucleotides outside the gene matches: 3. The CDR3 is 13 amino acids. The CDR3 region is CASRQGNTGELFF. CDR3 bases: TGTGCCAGTAGACAGGGTAACACCGGGGAGCTGTTTTTT.

The chain links TRBV14 to TRBJ2-5; D unresolved. CDR1 is SGHDN and CDR2 is FVKESK in the germline V gene. This CDR3 region has 11 residues. V shed 8 bases and J shed 4 bases, with 8 bases lying between them. The CDR3 spells CASSSTETQYF. The CDR3 DNA reads TGTGCCAGCTCCTCAACAGAGACCCAGTACTTC. Full variable domain (remainder filled in from reference TRBV14 and TRBJ2-5): EAGVTQFPSHSVIEKGQTVTLRCDPISGHDNLYWYRRVMGKEIKFLLHFVKESKQDESGMPNNRFLAERTGGTYSTLKVQPAELEDSGVYFCASSSTETQYFGPGTRLLVL.

The chain joins TRBV6-1 to TRBJ2-2, with 8 bases matching TRBD2. CDR3 size: 15 residues. V trimming: 6 bases; J trimming: 1 base; junction bases outside the gene matches: 4. Looked up from germline, CDR1 is MNHNS and CDR2 is SASEGT. The CDR3 region is CASRSGSRNTGELFF. The CDR3 DNA is TGTGCCAGCAGGAGCGGGAGTCGGAACACCGGGGAGCTGTTTTTT.

This sequence joins TRBV2 and TRBJ2-7, with D unclear. The V end lost 0 bases, the J end lost 1 base, and 7 bases lay between the germline ends. This CDR3 has 14 amino acids. Germline values: CDR1 SNHLY, CDR2 FYNNEI. In DNA, the CDR3 is TGTGCCAGCAGTGAAGCGCAGCATTCCTACGAGCAGTACTTC. Translation gives CASSEAQHSYEQYF.

The chain uses TRBV5-4 and TRBJ2-5; 14 bases are shared with TRBD2. Germline V gene lookup returns CDR1 SGHNT and CDR2 YYREEE (reference sequence). This CDR3 contains 18 residues. Unmatched junction bases numbered 8, after V lost 4 bases and J lost 0 bases. As DNA, the CDR3 is TGTGCCAGCAGCAAGGGACTAGCGGGAGTTGGGTACCAAGAGACCCAGTACTTC. Amino acids: CASSKGLAGVGYQETQYF.

This chain joins TRBV14 and TRBJ2-1; 15 positions agree with TRBD2. The V segment lost 0 bases and the J segment 1 base; nucleotides outside the gene matches: 10. The length of the CDR3 is 21 residues. Germline V gene data show CDR1 as SGHDN and CDR2 as FVKESK. CDR3 amino acids: CASSQEGGGLAGGNSYNEQFF. DNA for the CDR3: TGTGCCAGCAGCCAAGAAGGAGGGGGACTAGCGGGAGGAAATTCCTACAATGAGCAGTTCTTC.

J is TRBJ1-5 and V is TRBV19; D possibly corresponds to TRBD1 (5 bases). Between the trimmed V and J ends, which lost 6 bases and 9 bases, there was a span of 21 bases. CDR3 length: 15 residues. CDR1 and CDR2 (germline): LNHDA, SQIVND (reference sequence). The CDR3 DNA follows: TGTGCCAGTAGGGAAGGGGTACGGATCATTGGGCCCCAGCATTTT. Translating it yields CASREGVRIIGPQHF.

The V and J genes are TRBV6-4 and TRBJ2-7; the D gene is possibly TRBD1 (6 bases). CDR3 length equals 16 residues. Trimming left V 5 bases short and J 0 bases short, with 17 bases between. Looked up from germline, CDR1 is MRHNA and CDR2 is SNTAGT. Written as DNA, the CDR3 is TGTGCCAGCAGTCAACTTCCAGGGGCGAGCTCCTACGAGCAGTACTTC. Its protein is CASSQLPGASSYEQYF.

CDR3 sequence (DNA): TGTGCCAGCAGTTTCGTCAATGGGAGGTATGATGAGCAGTTCTTC. This translates into CASSFVNGRYDEQFF. The chain links TRBV27 to TRBJ2-1; perhaps TRBD2 as D (6 bases). V was trimmed by 3 bases and J by 8 bases, leaving 17 bases between them. Germline V CDR1 and CDR2: MNHEY, SMNVEV (reference sequence). The CDR3 is 15 amino acids.

The V call is TRBV15, the J call TRBJ1-5, with 8 bases matching TRBD1. J lost 5 bases, V lost 3 bases, and 6 bases had no gene match. The CDR3 consists of 15 residues. Germline loops: CDR1 LNHNV, CDR2 YYDKDF (reference sequence). The CDR3 nucleotides read TGTGCCACCAGCAGCAGGGGGCTCTTTGATCAGCCCCAGCATTTT. It is translated as CATSSRGLFDQPQHF.

This chain links TRBV18 with TRBJ2-2, with D unresolved. The CDR3 has 17 amino acids. Germline V gene sequence: CDR1 KGHSH, CDR2 LQKENI. Trimming took off 1 base at V and 4 bases at J, with 16 bases between the two ends. The chain's CDR3 is CASSPLGRPVFTGELFF. The CDR3 DNA reads as TGTGCCAGCTCACCACTAGGTAGACCGGTATTCACCGGGGAGCTGTTTTTT.

V gene TRBV7-3 combines with J gene TRBJ2-1; 11 nucleotides align to TRBD2. Trimming at V came to 5 bases and at J to 7 bases, leaving 16 bases not matched to a gene. This CDR3 spans 18 amino acids. From germline, CDR1 is SGHTA and CDR2 FQGTGA. CDR3 protein: CASSETLAGGGVWNEQFF. DNA for the CDR3: TGTGCCAGCAGCGAAACGCTAGCGGGAGGAGGAGTATGGAATGAGCAGTTCTTC.

The V call is TRBV29-1, the J call TRBJ2-1; 12 bases fit TRBD2. With 4 bases clipped from V and 4 bases from J, the junction kept 8 bases outside the gene matches. The V gene's germline CDR1 is SQVTM and CDR2 ANQGSEA. CDR3 length equals 16 residues. DNA of the CDR3: TGCAGCGTTGTGCCCCGACTAGCGGGAGCTTACAATGAGCAGTTCTTC. Its translation: CSVVPRLAGAYNEQFF.

The chain links TRBV7-3 to TRBJ2-3; D is possibly TRBD2 (5 bases). The CDR3 length is 15 residues. Germline CDR1 is SGHTA and CDR2 is FQGTGA. The V end lost 2 bases, the J end lost 2 bases, and 11 bases lay between the germline ends. The CDR3, as DNA: TGTGCCAGCAGCTTATCGGGGTCAAACACAGATACGCAGTATTTT. Translated: CASSLSGSNTDTQYF.

This chain uses TRBV23-1 with TRBJ1-4; D is unresolved. TRBV23-1 falls under the ORF class, with uncertain function. This CDR3 region has 16 residues. The germline V and J ends were trimmed by 4 bases and 4 bases, with 16 bases remaining between them. CDR3 sequence: CASSPRLSLVNEKLFF. CDR3 nucleotide sequence: TGCGCCAGCAGTCCCCGGTTATCGCTGGTTAATGAAAAACTGTTTTTT.

The CDR3 loop reads CASSQEGGRVETQYF. DNA for the CDR3: TGCGCCAGCAGCCAAGAGGGGGGGCGCGTAGAGACCCAGTACTTC. V and J are TRBV4-1 and TRBJ2-5; TRBD2 might be the D (7 bases). Germline V gene data show CDR1 as MGHRA and CDR2 as YSYEKL. The V gene lost 0 bases and the J gene lost 4 bases, with 12 bases spanning the gap. CDR3 length: 15 amino acids.

The V gene is TRBV6-1, the J gene TRBJ2-1; 12 bases are a match to TRBD2. J gave up 5 bases and V 8 bases, and 4 bases lay outside the gene matches. CDR1 MNHNS and CDR2 SASEGT come from the germline V gene. CDR3 size: 14 residues. This CDR3 is CASGRLAGDNEQFF. CDR3 bases: TGTGCCAGCGGGAGACTAGCGGGAGACAATGAGCAGTTCTTC.

The rearrangement joins TRBV5-1 to TRBJ2-3; no clear D. Germline V gives CDR1 SGHRS, CDR2 YFSETQ. The CDR3 sequence is 14 residues long. Trimming removed 0 bases at V and 9 bases at J, with 14 bases between. The CDR3 sequence: CASSLEGQAETQYF. Written as DNA, the CDR3 is TGCGCCAGCAGCTTGGAAGGCCAAGCCGAGACGCAGTATTTT.

The chain recombines TRBV10-3 with TRBJ2-1; weak D call: TRBD2 (7 bases). The V end was cut by 4 bases, the J end by 3 bases, with 16 bases between. The CDR3 runs 16 residues. Germline assignment: CDR1 ENHRY and CDR2 SYGVKD. In DNA, the CDR3 is TGTGCCATCAGTGGGACGGCGGGGGCAGGCTACAATGAGCAGTTCTTC. Translating gives CAISGTAGAGYNEQFF.

This clone was seen only once. This chain joins TRBV11-2 and TRBJ1-3; D gene unclear. The CDR3 totals 14 residues. CDR1 is SGHAT, CDR2 FQNNGV, per germline. Trimming stripped 6 bases from V and 4 bases from J, with 13 bases between. This CDR3 is CASRGVGSGNTIYF. The CDR3 DNA reads as TGTGCCAGCAGAGGAGTTGGGTCGGGAAACACCATATATTTT. Full variable domain (rest looked up from reference TRBV11-2 and TRBJ1-3): EAGVAQSPRYKIIEKRQSVAFWCNPISGHATLYWYQQILGQGPKLLIQFQNNGVVDDSQLPKDRFSAERLKGVDSTLKIQPAKLEDSAVYLCASRGVGSGNTIYFGEGSWLTVV.

The genes are TRBV30 and TRBJ1-5, with TRBD1 matching 8 bases. Germline lookup yields CDR1 GTSNPN and CDR2 SVGIG (reference sequence). The CDR3 runs 15 residues. The V segment lost 3 bases and the J segment 6 bases; nucleotides outside the gene matches: 10. CDR3 sequence reads: CAWSENRGGLQPQHF. CDR3 bases: TGTGCCTGGAGCGAAAACAGGGGGGGCCTTCAGCCCCAGCATTTT.

The chain has TRBV11-2 and TRBJ2-5; D remains ambiguous. The CDR3 totals 11 residues. With 1 base removed from V and 8 bases from J, the gap between germline ends came to 5 bases. Germline V gene sequence: CDR1 SGHAT, CDR2 FQNNGV. The CDR3 sequence: CASSLARTQYF. The CDR3 DNA is TGTGCCAGCAGCTTAGCCAGAACCCAGTACTTC. The whole variable domain, remainder taken from reference TRBV11-2 and TRBJ2-5, is EAGVAQSPRYKIIEKRQSVAFWCNPISGHATLYWYQQILGQGPKLLIQFQNNGVVDDSQLPKDRFSAERLKGVDSTLKIQPAKLEDSAVYLCASSLARTQYFGPGTRLLVL.

V usage is TRBV7-9 and J usage is TRBJ2-7; perhaps TRBD2 as D (5 bases). This CDR3 spans 15 amino acids. Germline loops: CDR1 SEHNR, CDR2 FQNEAQ (reference sequence). V lost 1 base, J lost 3 bases, and 13 bases lay in between. The CDR3 DNA follows: TGTGCCAGCAGCTTAGGGGAGCCACCCAACTACGAGCAGTACTTC. It yields the protein CASSLGEPPNYEQYF.